A single sample is the source of the 5 T cell receptor beta chains below, sequenced in a study of OX40 agonist ivuxolimab in advanced cancers. Repertoires were generated with immunoSEQ multiplex PCR, while TCRdb's copy carries only in-frame clones and drops some. The data hold around 74,000 clones, with about four fifths observed a single time. The sequencing here drew on CD4+ or CD8+ T cells sorted from blood, taken in a trial of the OX40 agonist ivuxolimab. The receptors originated from an adult with an advanced solid tumor such as melanoma, head and neck, liver or kidney cancer.

This clone has only one observation. The CDR3 bases are TGCGCCAGCAGCTTGGCCAACGCCGGAACTCTCACAGATACGCAGTATTTT. Protein sequence: CASSLANAGTLTDTQYF. This chain joins TRBV5-1 and TRBJ2-3; no clear D gene. The CDR3 has 17 residues. The V end was cut by 0 bases, the J end by 2 bases, with 16 bases between. Germline V gene lookup returns CDR1 SGHRS and CDR2 YFSETQ.

The chain joins TRBV6-5 to TRBJ1-2; 7 positions match TRBD1. CDR1 and CDR2 (germline): MNHEY, SVGAGI. CDR3 length: 14 residues. Trimming cost V 2 bases and J 2 bases; bases outside gene matches: 2. The CDR3 region has the DNA TGTGCCAGCAGTTACGACAGGGCCAACTATGGCTACACCTTC. Translation: CASSYDRANYGYTF.

Here the CDR3 DNA reads TGTGCCAGCAGGAGATTGACAGGCTCTGGAAACACCATATATTTT. Protein product: CASRRLTGSGNTIYF. The chain combines TRBV2 with TRBJ1-3; D may be TRBD1 (6 bases). V lost 6 bases and J lost 0, with 12 bases in between. The CDR3 length is 15 residues. Germline CDR1 and CDR2: SNHLY and FYNNEI.

The chain employs TRBV5-5 and TRBJ2-1; D call uncertain. Germline CDR1 is SGHKS and CDR2 is YYEKEE (reference sequence). CDR3 length: 13 residues. V was shortened by 4 bases and J by 12 bases, with 17 bases between the two germline ends. In DNA form, the CDR3 reads TGTGCCAGCAGCCTGGCCCCCATAAGTGCGCAGTTCTTC. Residues: CASSLAPISAQFF. The full variable domain, in which reference TRBV5-5 and TRBJ2-1 provide the parts outside the CDR3, is DAGVTQSPTHLIKTRGQQVTLRCSPISGHKSVSWYQQVLGQGPQFIFQYYEKEERGRGNFPDRFSARQFPNYSSELNVNALLLGDSALYLCASSLAPISAQFFGPGTRLTVL.

Details on this clone: The junction departs from germline at one end; a sequencing error may be responsible. The V gene is TRBV27, the J gene TRBJ2-3; 7 bases agree with TRBD2. The CDR3 is 16 amino acids. From germline, CDR1 is MNHEY and CDR2 SMNVEV (reference sequence). CDR3 region: CAGSLTGLAATDTQYF. The CDR3 DNA reads TGTGCCGGCAGTTTAACTGGCCTAGCGGCAACAGATACGCAGTATTTT.